These 2 T cell receptor beta chains originate from one sample sequenced in a study of molecular identifiers for immune sequencing clone quantification. TCRdb re-called the PCR reads with MiXCR, one entry per CDR3 protein. In the table there are some 65,000 distinct CDR3 sequences, roughly 18% of which are singletons. Sequenced input: naive CD8+ T cells from blood, with Jurkat cell RNA spiked in. Described subset: FACS-sorted CD8+CD4-CCR7+CD45RA+ naive T cells. These receptor sequences come from a human donor in good health. Some libraries in this study had Jurkat cell RNA spiked in.

On this clonotype: A much larger clone is a single base away; this may be a read error. Without the conserved terminal phenylalanine or tryptophan, this CDR3 likely stems from a read error. This sequence joins TRBV9 and TRBJ1-3; 9 nucleotides line up with TRBD1. The CDR3 totals 17 residues. Germline V lookup: CDR1 SGDLS, CDR2 YYNGEE. The V and J ends lost 4 bases and 7 bases, in that order; junction bases with no gene match: 15. The chain's CDR3 is CASSTHTDNTGGNTIYL. The CDR3 coding sequence is TGTGCCAGCAGCACTCATACTGACAATACAGGGGGCAACACCATATATCTT.

This clonotype was counted between two and nine times. The rearrangement links TRBV3-1 to TRBJ2-5; TRBD2 agrees at 16 bases. Per germline, CDR1 LGHDT and CDR2 YNNKEL (reference sequence). This CDR3 has 18 amino acids. V gave up 0 bases and J gave up 7 bases; unmatched junction bases: 8. The CDR3 reads CASSQEGLAGGYLATQYF. CDR3 nucleotides: TGTGCCAGCAGCCAAGAGGGACTAGCGGGAGGGTACCTCGCGACCCAGTACTTC.